This T cell receptor (beta chain) was recovered during a study of identical twins. Points from the study as a whole: Shared out-of-frame alpha sequences (those common to twins) showed excess low generation probability.

A single record per CDR3 protein comes from TCRdb applying MiXCR to the 5' RACE reads. The sample yields about 720,000 distinct CDR3 sequences, 8.6% seen once. A single count supports this clonotype. As yet, its antigen is unknown. Trimming stripped 9 bases from V and 11 bases from J, with 14 bases between. The CDR3 covers 10 residues. CDR1 and CDR2 (germline): MRHNA, SNTAGT. A further study also used this sample, focusing on yellow fever vaccine responses in identical twins.

This chain joins TRBV6-4 and TRBJ2-7, with D possibly being TRBD1 or TRBD2 (6 bases each). Sequenced material: PBMCs. The sequence was collected from a woman aged 18-30 years in good health. CDR3 DNA sequence: TGTGCCAGAAACAGGGAGGAAGAGTACTTC. It specifies CARNREEEYF.